This passage covers 31 T cell receptor beta chains from one sample sequenced in a study of cytomegalovirus exposure and HLA in healthy donors. Data came from immunoSEQ multiplex PCR; TCRdb stores just in-frame clones and leaves some out. The sample has 200,000 to 250,000 clones; approximately 87% are singletons. The sample was PBMCs. These receptors were taken from a woman between 18 and 30 years old in good health and CMV-seronegative.

The chain combines TRBV30 with TRBJ1-1, with D unresolved. V shed 0 bases and J shed 3 bases, with 11 bases lying between them. This CDR3 has 14 amino acids. The germline gives CDR1 GTSNPN, CDR2 SVGIG (reference sequence). The CDR3 bases are TGTGCCTGGAGTGTTTCGTCCCCGGACACTGAAGCTTTCTTT. It translates to CAWSVSSPDTEAFF.

V is TRBV10-2 and J is TRBJ1-2, with a possible D match to TRBD1 (5 bases). The CDR3 covers 14 residues. V lost 0 bases to trimming and J lost 3 bases, with 8 bases between them. The germline V gene has CDR1 WSHSY and CDR2 SAAADI. The CDR3 DNA reads TGCGCCAGCAGTGAGTCGGGGACTGACTATGGCTACACCTTC. Residues: CASSESGTDYGYTF.

The chain uses TRBV4-2 and TRBJ2-1; 10 bases match TRBD2. V lost 0 bases, J lost 9 bases, and 5 bases stayed unmatched. From germline, CDR1 is LGHNA and CDR2 YNFKEQ. This CDR3 is built from 15 residues. The CDR3 DNA follows: TGTGCCAGCAGCCAAGAAGGGACTAGCGTGCGTGAGCAGTTCTTC. Encoded protein: CASSQEGTSVREQFF.

J is TRBJ2-7 and V is TRBV30, with D maybe TRBD1 (6 bases). CDR1 and CDR2 from the germline V gene are GTSNPN and SVGIG (reference sequence). This CDR3 spans 16 amino acids. V lost 3 bases and J 5 bases, leaving 23 bases between the germline ends. CDR3 loop: CAWSVIKQGIGDEQYF. The CDR3 nucleotides are TGTGCCTGGAGCGTCATCAAACAGGGCATTGGCGACGAGCAGTACTTC.

The J gene is TRBJ2-3, the V gene TRBV27; possible D gene TRBD2, 6 bases. The V gene lost 5 bases and the J gene lost 4 bases, with 16 bases spanning the gap. The CDR3 is 15 amino acids. CDR1 is MNHEY, CDR2 SMNVEV, per germline (reference sequence). The CDR3 protein is CASSPVSGWSDTQYF. In DNA, the CDR3 is TGTGCCAGCAGTCCTGTGAGCGGGTGGTCAGATACGCAGTATTTT.

This clone was seen a single time. The V and J genes are TRBV7-9 and TRBJ2-3, with D possibly TRBD2 on 5 matching bases. CDR1 is SEHNR, CDR2 FQNEAQ, per germline (reference sequence). Trimming took 8 bases from V and 0 from J, leaving 6 bases between them. There are 12 residues in the CDR3. The CDR3 DNA sequence: TGTGCCAGCGGCGGGAGCACAGATACGCAGTATTTT. Protein product: CASGGSTDTQYF.

V is TRBV25-1 and J is TRBJ2-5, with a weak D call TRBD2 (6 bases). The CDR3 spans 15 residues. V lost 4 bases and J lost 5, with 17 bases in between. Germline V gene lookup returns CDR1 MGHDK and CDR2 SYGVNS. Here the CDR3 reads CASSGRVGGVETQYF. The DNA for the CDR3 is TGTGCCAGCAGTGGGAGGGTCGGAGGGGTGGAGACCCAGTACTTC.

V and J are TRBV13 and TRBJ2-2; no clear D. The V end lost 3 bases, the J end lost 4 bases, and 6 bases lay between the germline ends. The length of the CDR3 is 13 residues. CDR1 and CDR2 from the germline V gene are PRHDT and FYEKMQ (reference sequence). As DNA, the CDR3 is TGTGCCAGCAGCTTGTCGACCACCGGGGAGCTGTTTTTT. It translates to CASSLSTTGELFF.

This clone was found once. This rearrangement joins TRBV27 to TRBJ1-5; unclear D gene. Germline assignment: CDR1 MNHEY and CDR2 SMNVEV (reference sequence). The CDR3 is 14 residues long. Trimming pared 0 bases from V and 3 bases from J, leaving 6 bases between. Here the CDR3 reads CASSLSRYNQPQHF. The CDR3 nucleotides read TGTGCCAGCAGTTTATCGAGGTACAATCAGCCCCAGCATTTT.

The chain carries TRBV6-6 and TRBJ1-6; no clear D gene. This CDR3 contains 16 residues. CDR1 and CDR2 from the germline V gene are MNHNY and SVGAGI (reference sequence). Trimming left V 4 bases short and J 0 bases short, with 10 bases between. In DNA, the CDR3 is TGTGCCAGCAGTTGGCCCAAGGCCTCCTATAATTCACCCCTCCACTTT. This encodes CASSWPKASYNSPLHF.

The chain carries TRBV2 and TRBJ1-1, with a possible D match to TRBD1 (6 bases). There are 14 residues in the CDR3. Deletions cut 6 bases from V and 1 base from J, with 12 bases between. Germline lookup yields CDR1 SNHLY and CDR2 FYNNEI. DNA of the CDR3: TGTGCCAGCAGGGGAGGGGGGAAGAACACTGAAGCTTTCTTT. The encoded protein is CASRGGGKNTEAFF.

This clone appeared a few times. The gene calls are TRBV21-1 and TRBJ1-5; no DNA check was done on the table's D call, TRBD1. TRBV21-1 is annotated as a pseudogene. The CDR3 spans 15 residues. As DNA, the CDR3 is TGTGCCAGCAGCAAGCCAGGGAATAGCAATCAGCCCCAGCATTTT. Translating gives CASSKPGNSNQPQHF.

The rearrangement joins TRBV9 to TRBJ2-1, with D possibly TRBD1 on 5 matching bases. Germline loops: CDR1 SGDLS, CDR2 YYNGEE. The CDR3 is made up of 13 amino acids. V was trimmed by 1 base and J by 3 bases, leaving 5 bases between them. In DNA form, the CDR3 reads TGTGCCAGCAGCGTAACAGGCTACAATGAGCAGTTCTTC. As protein: CASSVTGYNEQFF.

The rearrangement joins TRBV9 to TRBJ2-7, with D possibly called TRBD1 or TRBD2 (5 bases each). With 2 bases removed from V and 5 bases from J, the gap between germline ends came to 11 bases. The CDR3 loop spans 13 amino acids. The germline CDR1 and CDR2 sequences are SGDLS and YYNGEE. CDR3 DNA: TGTGCCAGCAGCGTGGGGCGGCGGGACGAGCAGTACTTC. It encodes CASSVGRRDEQYF.

The V call is TRBV14, the J call TRBJ1-5, with no clear D. V was clipped by 0 bases and J by 5 bases, with 5 bases between them. CDR3 length equals 13 residues. CDR1 and CDR2 from the germline V gene are SGHDN and FVKESK. The CDR3 spells CASSQDTYQPQHF. The CDR3 DNA is TGTGCCAGCAGCCAAGACACATATCAGCCCCAGCATTTT.

The chain employs TRBV14 and TRBJ1-2; D gene ambiguous. CDR3 length: 13 amino acids. Trimming cost V 3 bases and J 5 bases, with 10 bases left between them. The germline CDR1 and CDR2 sequences are SGHDN and FVKESK. For the CDR3, the DNA is TGTGCCAGCAGCCAGTCCCGAGGGTATGGCTACACCTTC. Translated: CASSQSRGYGYTF.

This clone appeared once. The chain is built from TRBV10-3 and TRBJ2-7; D may be TRBD1 (5 bases). The CDR3 is 13 amino acids. Per the germline V gene, CDR1 is ENHRY and CDR2 is SYGVKD. Trimming took off 8 bases at V and 0 bases at J, with 11 bases between the two ends. CDR3 DNA sequence: TGTGCCATCGGACACCAAAGCTCCTACGAGCAGTACTTC. Its translation: CAIGHQSSYEQYF.

V and J are TRBV7-3 and TRBJ2-7; D may be TRBD1 (6 bases). V shed 3 bases and J shed 6 bases, with 12 bases lying between them. This CDR3 is built from 13 residues. The germline gives CDR1 SGHTA, CDR2 FQGTGA. CDR3 coding DNA: TGTGCCAGCAGCTTCAGAGGGGGTGGCGAGCAGTACTTC. Translating gives CASSFRGGGEQYF.

The chain employs TRBV18 and TRBJ1-2; D possibly corresponds to TRBD1 (6 bases). Germline CDR1 and CDR2: KGHSH and LQKENI. The V and J ends lost 3 bases and 5 bases respectively, with 16 bases between them. This CDR3 comprises 15 residues. The chain's CDR3 is CASSPGTSSGYGYTF. CDR3 coding DNA: TGTGCCAGCTCACCTGGGACAAGTTCAGGGTATGGCTACACCTTC.

The chain employs TRBV27 and TRBJ2-7, with D maybe TRBD1 (6 bases). Germline CDR1 MNHEY, CDR2 SMNVEV (reference sequence). V gave up 5 bases and J gave up 5 bases, with 13 bases separating them. The CDR3 consists of 13 residues. CDR3 DNA: TGTGCCAGCAGTCCTCAACAGGGAGACGAGCAGTACTTC. Its translation is CASSPQQGDEQYF.

CDR3 nucleotide sequence: TGTGCCAGCAGTTTGGCCGGGACAGGGGTCACTGAAGCTTTCTTT. Residues: CASSLAGTGVTEAFF. The chain couples TRBV6-5 to TRBJ1-1; 10 bases agree with TRBD1. The CDR3 loop spans 15 amino acids. Germline V gene sequence: CDR1 MNHEY, CDR2 SVGAGI. V trimming: 4 bases; J trimming: 4 bases; junction bases outside the gene matches: 6.

The chain couples TRBV29-1 to TRBJ1-1; D remains ambiguous. The CDR3 covers 10 residues. Germline values: CDR1 SQVTM, CDR2 ANQGSEA. V was shortened by 2 bases and J by 8 bases, with 6 bases between the two germline ends. Written as DNA, the CDR3 is TGCAGCGTTGAATCGGTGGAAGCTTTCTTT. It yields the protein CSVESVEAFF.

The V gene is TRBV30, the J gene TRBJ1-5; tentatively, D is TRBD1 (6 bases). Trimming removed 3 bases from V and 3 bases from J, with 9 bases in between. CDR3 size: 13 residues. Germline loops: CDR1 GTSNPN, CDR2 SVGIG (reference sequence). The CDR3 DNA follows: TGTGCCTGGAGAAACAGGGACAATCAGCCCCAGCATTTT. Protein product: CAWRNRDNQPQHF.

This clone was detected once. V is TRBV30 and J is TRBJ1-2, with TRBD1 matching 7 bases. V was clipped by 4 bases and J by 8 bases; unmatched bases: 10. Germline-derived CDR1 and CDR2 are GTSNPN and SVGIG (reference sequence). This CDR3 comprises 13 residues. The CDR3 sequence: CAWIQGGGGGYTF. Written as DNA, the CDR3 is TGTGCCTGGATACAAGGGGGCGGTGGGGGCTACACCTTC. The entire variable domain, with the rest obtained from reference TRBV30 and TRBJ1-2, is as follows: SQTIHQWPATLVQPVGSPLSLECTVEGTSNPNLYWYRQAAGRGLQLLFYSVGIGQISSEVPQNLSASRPQDRQFILSSKKLLLSDSGFYLCAWIQGGGGGYTFGSGTRLTVV.

The CDR3 DNA reads as TGTGCCAGCAGCCAAGATGGCTATGGCTACACCTTC. This translates into CASSQDGYGYTF. The chain is built from TRBV4-2 and TRBJ1-2, with D unresolved. The CDR3 spans 12 residues. V was shortened by 0 bases and J by 4 bases, with 3 bases between the two germline ends. Germline V gene sequence: CDR1 LGHNA, CDR2 YNFKEQ.

This chain links TRBV4-2 with TRBJ1-5; tentative D call: TRBD1 (5 bases). Between the trimmed V and J ends, which lost 4 bases and 3 bases, there was a span of 16 bases. Germline CDR1 is LGHNA and CDR2 is YNFKEQ. This CDR3 region has 16 residues. The CDR3, as DNA: TGTGCCAGCAGCCCAGAAACGGGACGGCCCAATCAGCCCCAGCATTTT. It specifies CASSPETGRPNQPQHF.

The rearrangement links TRBV7-8 to TRBJ1-1; D may be TRBD1 (5 bases). This CDR3 region has 15 residues. V lost 4 bases to trimming and J lost 5 bases, with 17 bases between them. Per germline, CDR1 SGHVS and CDR2 FQNEAQ. The CDR3 here is CASSSARAGRTEAFF. The CDR3 bases are TGTGCCAGCAGCTCCGCCCGGGCAGGGCGAACTGAAGCTTTCTTT.

The V and J genes are TRBV30 and TRBJ2-5; possibly TRBD1 or TRBD2 for D (5 bases each). Germline lookup yields CDR1 GTSNPN and CDR2 SVGIG (reference sequence). V was clipped by 0 bases and J by 2 bases, with 13 bases between them. The CDR3 totals 15 residues. The CDR3 coding sequence is TGTGCCTGGAGTGTAATCGGGACCTTTCAAGAGACCCAGTACTTC. This encodes CAWSVIGTFQETQYF.

This clone was recorded at least ten times. The junction does not match germline at one end; this may be a read error. CDR3 sequence reads: CATRRVGRNTGELFF. The DNA for the CDR3 is TGTGCCACCAGAAGAGTGGGCAGGAACACCGGGGAGCTGTTTTTT. The rearrangement uses TRBV15 and TRBJ2-2; no clear D gene. CDR1 is LNHNV, CDR2 YYDKDF, per germline (reference sequence). CDR3 size: 15 residues.

The chain joins TRBV5-1 to TRBJ2-4; 9 nucleotides line up with TRBD1. Germline trimming cut 4 bases from V and 0 bases from J; bases unmatched to any gene: 11. The length of the CDR3 is 18 residues. CDR1 and CDR2 from the germline V gene are SGHRS and YFSETQ. CDR3 loop: CASSGDRGTPLAKNIQYF. DNA for the CDR3: TGCGCCAGCAGCGGTGACAGGGGGACGCCGCTAGCCAAAAACATTCAGTACTTC.

The V gene is TRBV10-3, the J gene TRBJ2-5; no firm D call. CDR3 length: 13 residues. V was trimmed by 1 base and J by 2 bases, leaving 5 bases between them. The V gene's germline CDR1 is ENHRY and CDR2 SYGVKD. CDR3 loop: CAISEWAQETQYF. CDR3 DNA: TGTGCCATCAGTGAGTGGGCACAAGAGACCCAGTACTTC.